The T cell receptor beta chain described here comes from a study of blood T cell dynamics during melanoma immunotherapy. At the level of the study: Metastatic melanoma patients received first-line pembrolizumab or nivolumab plus ipilimumab.

Every bulk PBMC sample received the same 350 ng of DNA. The method was immunoSEQ multiplex PCR; TCRdb's version includes in-frame clones alone and lacks a portion of them. The data contain about 13,000 clones, about 90% of them singletons. Described time point: pre-treatment baseline. Response was assessed by RECIST 1.1 at 12 weeks, except two rapid progressors. Germline V CDR1 and CDR2: LNHDA, SQIVND (reference sequence). This CDR3 contains 15 residues. V gave up 3 bases and J gave up 5 bases; unmatched junction bases: 8. The sequence was obtained from a human donor with melanoma. Material: blood, obtained from a patient treated with checkpoint blockade. The chain combines TRBV19 with TRBJ2-7; 9 bases align to TRBD2. CDR3 DNA sequence: TGTGCCAGTAGTATCTTAGTAGCGGGAGTTAACGAGCAGTACTTC. Encoded protein: CASSILVAGVNEQYF.